Shown below are 18 T cell receptor beta chains from a single sample sequenced in a study of OX40 agonist ivuxolimab in advanced cancers. The library was generated by the immunoSEQ multiplex PCR assay. Drawn from immuneACCESS, this table holds only the in-frame rearrangements with V and J called that TCRdb kept. Clones are partly lost; checked studies trace under half to an unresolved V gene and leave the rest unexplained. The table for this sample lists some 46,000 clones; 88% of them were counted only once. More than 15% of the sample is in the top ten clones. This sample comprised CD4+ or CD8+ T cells sorted from blood, obtained in a trial of the OX40 agonist ivuxolimab. The receptor source for this set is an adult with an advanced solid tumor such as melanoma, head and neck, liver or kidney cancer.

The chain carries TRBV28 and TRBJ1-1, with a tentative D call TRBD1 (5 bases). Germline values: CDR1 MDHEN, CDR2 SYDVKM. V lost 3 bases to trimming and J lost 1 base, with 9 bases between them. The CDR3 is made up of 14 amino acids. The CDR3 DNA sequence: TGTGCCAGCAGTTTGGGCCAGGGGAACACTGAAGCTTTCTTT. It is translated as CASSLGQGNTEAFF.

V and J are TRBV19 and TRBJ1-4; D is perhaps TRBD1 (5 bases). This CDR3 has 17 amino acids. The V and J ends lost 2 bases and 8 bases respectively, with 21 bases between them. Germline V lookup: CDR1 LNHDA, CDR2 SQIVND (reference sequence). CDR3 sequence (DNA): TGTGCCAGTAGTATAAAACAGCTCCGGGACGGCTGGGAAAAACTGTTTTTT. Amino acid sequence: CASSIKQLRDGWEKLFF.

The genes are TRBV6-6 and TRBJ1-1; no clear D gene. CDR3 size: 14 residues. CDR1 MNHNY and CDR2 SVGAGI come from the germline V gene (reference sequence). Deletions cut 0 bases from V and 4 bases from J, with 9 bases between. The CDR3 DNA is TGTGCCAGCAGTTACTCGACCGCAGGCACTGAAGCTTTCTTT. Protein: CASSYSTAGTEAFF.

This chain joins TRBV29-1 and TRBJ2-2; no reliable D call. V was cut by 2 bases and J by 5 bases, with 6 bases left in between. This CDR3 comprises 12 residues. Germline V CDR1 and CDR2: SQVTM, ANQGSEA. CDR3 protein: CSVELGTGELFF. CDR3 in DNA: TGCAGCGTTGAACTCGGAACCGGGGAGCTGTTTTTT.

V is TRBV12-5 and J is TRBJ1-4; 7 bases are a match to TRBD1. Trimming at V came to 10 bases and at J to 16 bases, leaving 18 bases not matched to a gene. This CDR3 spans 13 amino acids. Germline V gene sequence: CDR1 LGHNT, CDR2 FRNRAP. CDR3 DNA sequence: TGTGCTAAAAAATACAGGGGTCCACGGAGGCGGTTTTTT. Translated: CAKKYRGPRRRFF.

The chain couples TRBV27 to TRBJ1-5; possible D gene TRBD1, 6 bases. The CDR3 is made up of 13 amino acids. From germline, CDR1 is MNHEY and CDR2 SMNVEV (reference sequence). V lost 6 bases, J lost 4 bases, and 10 bases lay in between. CDR3 loop: CASSTGLNQPQHF. Written as DNA, the CDR3 is TGTGCCAGCAGCACAGGGCTTAATCAGCCCCAGCATTTT.

This clone was picked up one time. The chain uses TRBV5-5 and TRBJ2-7; D may be TRBD2 (6 bases). V lost 4 bases and J lost 7, with 15 bases in between. The germline CDR1 and CDR2 sequences are SGHKS and YYEKEE (reference sequence). The CDR3 contains 13 residues. The CDR3 DNA sequence: TGTGCCAGCAGCCCCTCCGGAGGGCGGGAGCAGTACGTC. Its protein is CASSPSGGREQYV.

V usage is TRBV10-3 and J usage is TRBJ2-7; D ambiguous. CDR1 is ENHRY and CDR2 is SYGVKD in the germline V gene. This CDR3 has 13 residues. Trimming took 6 bases from V and 3 from J, leaving 12 bases between them. The CDR3 DNA reads as TGTGCCATCAGCCCCGAGCTCTTCTACGAGCAGTACGTC. This encodes CAISPELFYEQYV.

The chain carries TRBV5-6 and TRBJ1-1; no reliable D call. CDR3 length: 14 residues. Trimming took off 0 bases at V and 1 base at J, with 7 bases between the two ends. Germline V gives CDR1 SGHDT, CDR2 YYEEEE. The CDR3 protein is CASSLDPANTEAFF. CDR3 nucleotide sequence: TGTGCCAGCAGCTTGGACCCTGCGAACACTGAAGCTTTCTTT.

The chain uses TRBV5-6 and TRBJ2-3; TRBD1 or TRBD2 may be the D gene (5 bases each). V was pared by 2 bases and J by 0 bases, with 10 bases between. Germline CDR1 reads SGHDT; CDR2 reads YYEEEE. CDR3 length: 15 residues. The CDR3 reads CASSFPRGSTDTQYF. DNA of the CDR3: TGTGCCAGCAGCTTTCCCCGGGGCAGCACAGATACGCAGTATTTT.

The CDR3, as DNA: TGTGCCAGCAGCTTCGACAGGGGGCAGGCTGAAGCTTTCTTT. Its protein is CASSFDRGQAEAFF. V is TRBV6-1 and J is TRBJ1-1; TRBD1 matches 10 bases. This CDR3 has 14 residues. V lost 6 bases and J lost 6; bases outside the gene matches: 7. Looked up from germline, CDR1 is MNHNS and CDR2 is SASEGT.

This chain joins TRBV7-9 and TRBJ2-1; 9 positions match TRBD2. Trimming took 5 bases from V and 7 from J; bases not matched to a gene: 9. Germline CDR1 SEHNR, CDR2 FQNEAQ (reference sequence). The CDR3 has 15 residues. The DNA of the CDR3 is TGTGCCAGCAGCAATGTAGCGGGGGAGTGGAATGAGCAGTTCTTC. This translates into CASSNVAGEWNEQFF.

In this sample, this clone turned up a few times. This chain uses TRBV28 with TRBJ1-5; D is uncertain. Trimming stripped 3 bases from V and 6 bases from J, with 15 bases between. CDR3 length: 15 residues. Germline CDR1 is MDHEN and CDR2 is SYDVKM. The DNA for the CDR3 is TGTGCCAGCAGTTTGTCGACAACGAACCGTCAGCCCCAGCATTTT. It is translated as CASSLSTTNRQPQHF.

With regard to this clone: The same CDR3 can be traced to other DNA sequences in this sample. The J gene is TRBJ1-2, the V gene TRBV6-5; D unresolved. Germline loops: CDR1 MNHEY, CDR2 SVGAGI. The CDR3 spans 13 residues. V lost 2 bases and J 2 bases, leaving 6 bases between the germline ends. CDR3 in DNA: TGTGCCAGCAGTTACGCTGGCAACTATGGCTACACCTTC. Protein: CASSYAGNYGYTF.

This chain uses TRBV7-6 with TRBJ2-2; 11 bases line up with TRBD1. V lost 3 bases to trimming and J lost 7 bases; unmatched junction nucleotides: 4. The CDR3 totals 15 residues. The germline gives CDR1 SGHVS, CDR2 FNYEAQ. This CDR3 reads CASSFGQGAVGELFF. The CDR3 DNA follows: TGTGCCAGCAGCTTCGGACAGGGGGCGGTCGGGGAGCTGTTTTTT. Combining the CDR3 with reference TRBV7-6 and TRBJ2-2 gives the whole variable domain GAGVSQSPRYKVTKRGQDVALRCDPISGHVSLYWYRQALGQGPEFLTYFNYEAQQDKSGLPNDRFSAERPEGSISTLTIQRTEQRDSAMYRCASSFGQGAVGELFFGEGSRLTVL.

DNA of the CDR3: TGTGCCAGCAGCTTAGTGGCTGGGATAAACACCGGGGAGCTGTTTTTT. Translation gives CASSLVAGINTGELFF. The V gene is TRBV11-2, the J gene TRBJ2-2, with unresolved D. This CDR3 region has 16 residues. From germline, CDR1 is SGHAT and CDR2 FQNNGV. Trimming left V 1 base short and J 2 bases short, with 11 bases between.

V usage is TRBV9 and J usage is TRBJ2-2; 9 bases fit TRBD2. The CDR3 is 16 amino acids. Unmatched junction bases numbered 8, after V lost 4 bases and J lost 4 bases. The V gene's germline CDR1 is SGDLS and CDR2 YYNGEE. In nucleotides, the CDR3 is TGTGCCAGCAGCAACCCAGCGGGGGGCTCCACCGGGGAGCTGTTTTTT. This encodes CASSNPAGGSTGELFF.

This clone showed up just once. CDR3 DNA sequence: TGTGCCAGCAGCTTAGTCTTGGGGGGTAGCACAGATACGCAGTATTTT. Protein: CASSLVLGGSTDTQYF. This sequence joins TRBV7-2 and TRBJ2-3, with a possible D match to TRBD2 (6 bases). The V and J ends lost 1 base and 0 bases respectively, with 11 bases between them. The germline gives CDR1 SGHTA, CDR2 FQGNSA. CDR3 length: 16 residues.